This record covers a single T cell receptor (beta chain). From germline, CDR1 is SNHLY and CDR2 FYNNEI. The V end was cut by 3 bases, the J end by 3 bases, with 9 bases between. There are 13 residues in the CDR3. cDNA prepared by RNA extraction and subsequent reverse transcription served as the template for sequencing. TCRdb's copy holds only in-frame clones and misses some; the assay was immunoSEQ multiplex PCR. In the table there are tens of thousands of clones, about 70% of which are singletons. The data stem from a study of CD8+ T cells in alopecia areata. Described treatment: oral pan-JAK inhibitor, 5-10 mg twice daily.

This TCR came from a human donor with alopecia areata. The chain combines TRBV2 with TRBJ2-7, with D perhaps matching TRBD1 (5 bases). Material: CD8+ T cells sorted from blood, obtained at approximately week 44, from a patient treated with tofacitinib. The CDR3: CASSDLGHYEQYF. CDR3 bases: TGTGCCAGCAGTGATTTGGGGCACTACGAGCAGTACTTC. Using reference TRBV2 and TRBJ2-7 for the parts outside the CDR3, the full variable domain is EPEVTQTPSHQVTQMGQEVILRCVPISNHLYFYWYRQILGQKVEFLVSFYNNEISEKSEIFDDQFSVERPDGSNFTLKIRSTKLEDSAMYFCASSDLGHYEQYFGPGTRLTVT.